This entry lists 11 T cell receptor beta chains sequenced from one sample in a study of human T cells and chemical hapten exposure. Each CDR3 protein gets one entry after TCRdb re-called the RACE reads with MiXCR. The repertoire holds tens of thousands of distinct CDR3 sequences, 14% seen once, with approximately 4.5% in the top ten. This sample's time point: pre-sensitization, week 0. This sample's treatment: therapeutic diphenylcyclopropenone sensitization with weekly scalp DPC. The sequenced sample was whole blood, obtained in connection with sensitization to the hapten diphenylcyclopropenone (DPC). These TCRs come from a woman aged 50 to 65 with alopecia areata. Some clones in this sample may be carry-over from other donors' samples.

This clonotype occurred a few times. CDR3 in DNA: TGTGCCAGCAGTTCCGTGGGGGAGACCCAGTACTTC. Translated: CASSSVGETQYF. This rearrangement joins TRBV28 to TRBJ2-5; D is uncertain. Germline V gene data show CDR1 as MDHEN and CDR2 as SYDVKM. This CDR3 comprises 12 residues. V was clipped by 4 bases and J by 5 bases, with 8 bases between them. Supplemented by reference TRBV28 and TRBJ2-5, the full variable domain reads DVKVTQSSRYLVKRTGEKVFLECVQDMDHENMFWYRQDPGLGLRLIYFSYDVKMKEKGDIPEGYSVSREKKERFSLILESASTNQTSMYLCASSSVGETQYFGPGTRLLVL.

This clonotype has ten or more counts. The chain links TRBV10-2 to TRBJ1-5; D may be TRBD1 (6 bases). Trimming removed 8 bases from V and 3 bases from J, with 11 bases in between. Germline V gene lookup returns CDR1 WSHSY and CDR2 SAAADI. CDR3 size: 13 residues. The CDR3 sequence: CASGGGYNQPQHF. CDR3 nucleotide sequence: TGCGCCAGCGGGGGGGGCTACAATCAGCCCCAGCATTTT.

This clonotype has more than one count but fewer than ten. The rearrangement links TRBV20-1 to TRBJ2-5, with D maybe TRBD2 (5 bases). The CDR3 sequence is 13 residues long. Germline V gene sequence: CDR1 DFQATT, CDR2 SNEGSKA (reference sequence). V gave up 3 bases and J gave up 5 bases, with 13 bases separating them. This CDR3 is CSARPTPGETQYF. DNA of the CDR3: TGCAGTGCTAGGCCGACTCCGGGGGAGACCCAGTACTTC.

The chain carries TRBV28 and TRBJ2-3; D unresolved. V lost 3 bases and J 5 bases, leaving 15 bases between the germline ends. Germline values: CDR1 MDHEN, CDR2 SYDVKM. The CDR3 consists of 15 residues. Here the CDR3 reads CASSFKILGRDTQYF. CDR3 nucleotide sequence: TGTGCCAGCAGTTTTAAAATCCTGGGTCGAGATACGCAGTATTTT.

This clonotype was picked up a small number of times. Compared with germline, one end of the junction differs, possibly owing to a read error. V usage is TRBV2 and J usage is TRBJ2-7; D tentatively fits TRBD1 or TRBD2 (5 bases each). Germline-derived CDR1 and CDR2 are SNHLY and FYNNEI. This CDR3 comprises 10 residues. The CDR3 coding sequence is TGTGCCAGCAGACTAAGGGACCTTTCGTTC. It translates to CASRLRDLSF.

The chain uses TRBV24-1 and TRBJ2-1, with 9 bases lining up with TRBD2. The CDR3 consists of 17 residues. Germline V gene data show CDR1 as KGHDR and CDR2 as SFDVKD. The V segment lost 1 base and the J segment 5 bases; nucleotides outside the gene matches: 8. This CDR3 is CATSDFRAGGVDNEQFF. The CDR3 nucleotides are TGTGCCACCAGTGATTTCAGAGCGGGAGGTGTGGACAATGAGCAGTTCTTC.

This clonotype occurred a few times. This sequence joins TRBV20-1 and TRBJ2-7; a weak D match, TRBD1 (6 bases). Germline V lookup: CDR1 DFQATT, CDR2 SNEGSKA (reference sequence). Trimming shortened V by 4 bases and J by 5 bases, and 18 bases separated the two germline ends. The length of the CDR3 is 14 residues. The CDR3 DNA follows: TGCAGTGCTATAACCGAACAGGGAGTACACGAGCAGTACTTC. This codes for CSAITEQGVHEQYF.

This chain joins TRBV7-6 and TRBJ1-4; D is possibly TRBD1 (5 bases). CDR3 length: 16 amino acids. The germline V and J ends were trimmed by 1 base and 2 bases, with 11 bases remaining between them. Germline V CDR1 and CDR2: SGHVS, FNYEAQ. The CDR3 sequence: CASSLEPWGTNEKLFF. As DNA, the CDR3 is TGTGCCAGCAGCTTAGAGCCATGGGGGACTAATGAAAAACTGTTTTTT.

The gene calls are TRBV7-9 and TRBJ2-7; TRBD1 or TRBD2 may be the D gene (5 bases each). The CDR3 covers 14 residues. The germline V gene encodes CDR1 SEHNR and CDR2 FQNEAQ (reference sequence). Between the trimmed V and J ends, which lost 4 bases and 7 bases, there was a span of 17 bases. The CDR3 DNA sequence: TGTGCCAGCAGCTCCCATGGGGGTCCGGGAGAGCAGTACTTC. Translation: CASSSHGGPGEQYF.

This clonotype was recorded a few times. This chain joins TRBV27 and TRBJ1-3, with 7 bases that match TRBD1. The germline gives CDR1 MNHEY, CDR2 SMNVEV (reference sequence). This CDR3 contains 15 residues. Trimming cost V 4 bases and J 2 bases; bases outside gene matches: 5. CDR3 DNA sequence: TGTGCCAGCAGTTCCACAGGGGATGCTGGAAACACCATATATTTT. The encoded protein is CASSSTGDAGNTIYF.

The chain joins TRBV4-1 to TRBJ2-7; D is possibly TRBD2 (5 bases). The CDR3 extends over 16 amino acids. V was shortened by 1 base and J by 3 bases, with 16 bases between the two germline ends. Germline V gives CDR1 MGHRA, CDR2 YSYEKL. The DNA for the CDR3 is TGCGCCAGCAGCCAAGGCCCTTCCGGGGTTAGCTACGAGCAGTACTTC. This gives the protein CASSQGPSGVSYEQYF.